One sample yielded the 27 T cell receptor beta chains listed below, sequenced in a study of blood T cell repertoires in COVID-19. Sequencing used immunoSEQ multiplex PCR; TCRdb keeps in-frame clones, though not all of them. The sample has more than 70,000 clones, roughly 87% seen once; the top ten hold 3%. Input material: peripheral blood. All receptors come from a woman in her fifties or sixties with active or convalescent COVID-19.

This rearrangement joins TRBV19 to TRBJ1-4; TRBD1 agrees at 7 bases. The ends lost 5 bases at V and 7 bases at J; junction bases unmatched: 10. Germline-derived CDR1 and CDR2 are LNHDA and SQIVND (reference sequence). There are 15 residues in the CDR3. The CDR3 coding sequence is TGTGCCAGTAGTGCCAGACAGGGAGGACGTGAAAAACTGTTTTTT. As protein: CASSARQGGREKLFF. The full variable domain, its missing parts supplied by reference TRBV19 and TRBJ1-4, is DGGITQSPKYLFRKEGQNVTLSCEQNLNHDAMYWYRQDPGQGLRLIYYSQIVNDFQKGDIAEGYSVSREKKESFPLTVTSAQKNPTAFYLCASSARQGGREKLFFGSGTQLSVL.

The chain carries TRBV18 and TRBJ1-1, with 10 nucleotides matching TRBD1. CDR3 length: 14 amino acids. Germline values: CDR1 KGHSH, CDR2 LQKENI. V dropped 2 bases and J dropped 4; count of bases not matched to a gene: 1. CDR3 protein: CASSPGDRGTEAFF. CDR3 DNA: TGTGCCAGCTCACCAGGGGACAGGGGCACTGAAGCTTTCTTT.

The CDR3 DNA is TGTGCCAGCAGCGTAGACGGACAGAACGGAAACACCATATATTTT. Encoded protein: CASSVDGQNGNTIYF. The chain has TRBV9 and TRBJ1-3, with a weak D call TRBD1 (6 bases). The V end was cut by 0 bases, the J end by 4 bases, with 11 bases between. Per germline, CDR1 SGDLS and CDR2 YYNGEE. The CDR3 totals 15 residues.

The chain has TRBV28 and TRBJ2-7; 7 nucleotides line up with TRBD1. V lost 7 bases to trimming and J lost 0 bases; unmatched junction nucleotides: 9. The CDR3 has 15 amino acids. Germline assignment: CDR1 MDHEN and CDR2 SYDVKM. The CDR3 loop reads CASNYRDRVSYEQYF. The CDR3 nucleotides read TGTGCCAGCAACTACCGGGACAGAGTCTCCTACGAGCAGTACTTC.

This clone showed up just once. The rearrangement links TRBV4-3 to TRBJ2-3; D may be TRBD1 (6 bases). Germline CDR1 LGHNA, CDR2 YSLEER. The CDR3 sequence is 15 residues long. V was shortened by 4 bases and J by 6 bases, with 17 bases between the two germline ends. For the CDR3, the DNA is TGCGCCAGCAGCCCTACCGGACAGTTAACGGATACGCAGTATTTT. This codes for CASSPTGQLTDTQYF.

The chain combines TRBV20-1 with TRBJ1-1, with D hard to call. Looked up from germline, CDR1 is DFQATT and CDR2 is SNEGSKA (reference sequence). The germline V and J ends were trimmed by 4 bases and 1 base, with 4 bases remaining between them. This CDR3 is 11 amino acids long. The CDR3 sequence: CSAKPNTEAFF. The CDR3 DNA sequence: TGCAGTGCTAAGCCGAACACTGAAGCTTTCTTT.

The chain combines TRBV9 with TRBJ1-5; D not resolved. Deletions cut 3 bases from V and 5 bases from J, with 15 bases between. From germline, CDR1 is SGDLS and CDR2 YYNGEE. The CDR3 has 15 amino acids. The CDR3, as DNA: TGTGCCAGCAGCGGAGGAGGTAGGGATGATCAGCCCCAGCATTTT. This codes for CASSGGGRDDQPQHF. The full variable domain, with the rest looked up from reference TRBV9 and TRBJ1-5, is DSGVTQTPKHLITATGQRVTLRCSPRSGDLSVYWYQQSLDQGLQFLIQYYNGEERAKGNILERFSAQQFPDLHSELNLSSLELGDSALYFCASSGGGRDDQPQHFGDGTRLSIL.

The chain carries TRBV6-5 and TRBJ2-7, with D perhaps TRBD1 (5 bases). CDR3 length equals 12 residues. Trimming left V 5 bases short and J 2 bases short, with 7 bases between. In germline, CDR1 is MNHEY, CDR2 SVGAGI. The CDR3 bases are TGTGCCAGCAGTCGGACAACCTACGAGCAGTACTTC. This codes for CASSRTTYEQYF.

The J gene is TRBJ1-2, the V gene TRBV19; 8 bases are shared with TRBD1. CDR3 length: 14 amino acids. The trim removed 2 bases at V and 4 bases at J, leaving 3 bases unmatched. From germline, CDR1 is LNHDA and CDR2 SQIVND (reference sequence). The CDR3 protein is CASSIRTGTYGYTF. DNA of the CDR3: TGTGCCAGTAGTATAAGGACAGGGACCTATGGCTACACCTTC.

This clone was picked up one time. V is TRBV3-1 (or the pseudogene TRBV3-2) and J is TRBJ1-1; 10 bases align to TRBD1. In germline, CDR1 is LGHDT, CDR2 YNNKEL (reference sequence). Unmatched junction bases numbered 5, after V lost 4 bases and J lost 0 bases. The CDR3 has 16 amino acids. The CDR3, as DNA: TGTGCCAGCAGCCCTCGGGACAGGGGACTGAACACTGAAGCTTTCTTT. Residues: CASSPRDRGLNTEAFF.

This chain joins TRBV24-1 and TRBJ2-1, with TRBD1 identical over 9 bases. Germline V gene sequence: CDR1 KGHDR, CDR2 SFDVKD. V lost 3 bases and J lost 3; bases outside the gene matches: 5. The CDR3 is 16 amino acids. CDR3 protein: CATSDPGTGYYNEQFF. CDR3 sequence (DNA): TGTGCCACCAGTGATCCTGGGACAGGGTACTACAATGAGCAGTTCTTC.

The V gene is TRBV27, the J gene TRBJ1-2, with D hard to call. This CDR3 spans 17 amino acids. V was clipped by 7 bases and J by 0 bases, with 21 bases between them. Germline CDR1 MNHEY, CDR2 SMNVEV (reference sequence). CDR3 coding DNA: TGTGCCAGCATGTTTTCGGGAGACCTCTGGGCTAACTATGGCTACACCTTC. This codes for CASMFSGDLWANYGYTF.

V is TRBV4-1 and J is TRBJ1-2; 9 bases line up with TRBD1. Trimming cost V 3 bases and J 6 bases; bases outside gene matches: 14. The CDR3 totals 17 residues. From germline, CDR1 is MGHRA and CDR2 YSYEKL. CDR3 residues: CASSQGVGQGVTNGYTF. DNA of the CDR3: TGCGCCAGCAGCCAGGGGGTGGGACAGGGAGTAACTAATGGCTACACCTTC.

The rearrangement links TRBV7-9 to TRBJ2-1, with 9 bases aligning to TRBD2. The germline gives CDR1 SEHNR, CDR2 FQNEAQ (reference sequence). The CDR3 runs 15 residues. V was clipped by 4 bases and J by 3 bases; unmatched bases: 4. The CDR3 bases are TGTGCCAGCAGCTCTCTAGCGGGGTACTACAATGAGCAGTTCTTC. Amino acid sequence: CASSSLAGYYNEQFF.

This chain joins TRBV11-2 and TRBJ2-5; 10 nucleotides align to TRBD2. The V gene's germline CDR1 is SGHAT and CDR2 FQNNGV. Trimming at V came to 4 bases and at J to 5 bases, leaving 4 bases not matched to a gene. This CDR3 has 14 residues. CDR3: CASSSSSGGETQYF. In nucleotides, the CDR3 is TGTGCCAGCAGCTCGTCTAGCGGGGGTGAGACCCAGTACTTC.

The J gene is TRBJ1-3, the V gene TRBV7-8; no definite D call. V was cut by 1 base and J by 1 base, with 8 bases left in between. Germline CDR1 SGHVS, CDR2 FQNEAQ. CDR3 length: 15 residues. The CDR3 region has the DNA TGTGCCAGCAGCTTAGAGAAGACTTCTGGAAACACCATATATTTT. It is translated as CASSLEKTSGNTIYF.

This chain links TRBV5-1 with TRBJ2-3; D gene uncertain. The CDR3 runs 13 residues. The V end was cut by 4 bases, the J end by 0 bases, with 6 bases between. Germline loops: CDR1 SGHRS, CDR2 YFSETQ. DNA for the CDR3: TGCGCCAGCAGCCCGACTAGCACAGATACGCAGTATTTT. This codes for CASSPTSTDTQYF.

The V and J genes are TRBV7-2 and TRBJ1-3; TRBD1 is a possible D gene (5 bases). CDR3 length: 15 amino acids. Deletions cut 5 bases from V and 4 bases from J, with 15 bases between. The germline CDR1 and CDR2 sequences are SGHTA and FQGNSA. The CDR3 DNA is TGTGCCAGCAGCGGATATGGGGGGGTGGGAAACACCATATATTTT. It yields the protein CASSGYGGVGNTIYF.

The genes are TRBV2 and TRBJ1-1; D not certain. This CDR3 is built from 15 residues. Germline assignment: CDR1 SNHLY and CDR2 FYNNEI. The V and J ends lost 4 bases and 5 bases respectively, with 17 bases between them. DNA for the CDR3: TGTGCCAGCAGTGTCCCTGGCGGGGTTTGGACTGAAGCTTTCTTT. Encoded protein: CASSVPGGVWTEAFF.

This clone was seen only once. The rearrangement uses TRBV4-3 and TRBJ2-2, with a tentative D call TRBD1 (6 bases). V lost 0 bases and J lost 5, with 10 bases in between. Germline V gene sequence: CDR1 LGHNA, CDR2 YSLEER. This CDR3 has 15 residues. For the CDR3, the DNA is TGCGCCAGCAGCCAAGAGGGGGCGCATACCGGGGAGCTGTTTTTT. This encodes CASSQEGAHTGELFF.

The chain recombines TRBV6-5 with TRBJ2-1; 8 bases are shared with TRBD2. The junction had 10 bases not matched to a gene; V was cut back by 4 bases and J by 5 bases. Germline V gives CDR1 MNHEY, CDR2 SVGAGI. This CDR3 region has 16 residues. The CDR3 here is CASSFPGLEGNNEQFF. Written as DNA, the CDR3 is TGTGCCAGCAGTTTCCCGGGACTAGAAGGGAACAATGAGCAGTTCTTC.

The chain is built from TRBV7-8 and TRBJ1-5; D gene unclear. In germline, CDR1 is SGHVS, CDR2 FQNEAQ. The CDR3 totals 13 residues. Deletions cut 5 bases from V and 7 bases from J, with 12 bases between. The CDR3 spells CASSRTAGQPQHF. The CDR3 region has the DNA TGTGCCAGCAGCCGGACTGCGGGACAGCCCCAGCATTTT.

The rearrangement joins TRBV5-4 to TRBJ1-1, with D possibly being TRBD1 (5 bases). The V and J ends lost 4 bases and 2 bases respectively, with 18 bases between them. Germline V gene sequence: CDR1 SGHNT, CDR2 YYREEE (reference sequence). The CDR3 runs to 16 residues. As DNA, the CDR3 is TGTGCCAGCAGCCCGGACGGGACGGGGGTAAACACTGAAGCTTTCTTT. Protein product: CASSPDGTGVNTEAFF.

The chain uses TRBV12-5 and TRBJ1-1, with 9 bases fitting TRBD1. V trimming: 4 bases; J trimming: 10 bases; junction bases outside the gene matches: 10. The CDR3 is 14 amino acids. Germline V CDR1 and CDR2: LGHNT, FRNRAP. The CDR3 loop is CASGSRTGDRGAFF. The DNA for the CDR3 is TGTGCTAGTGGTTCACGGACAGGGGATCGAGGAGCTTTCTTT.

V and J are TRBV14 and TRBJ2-7; TRBD2 matches 7 bases. V shed 4 bases, J shed 2 bases, and the junction held 8 bases outside the gene matches. The germline V gene encodes CDR1 SGHDN and CDR2 FVKESK. This CDR3 region has 15 residues. The CDR3 nucleotides read TGTGCCAGCAGCCTTGCGGGCGGGGGAACCTACGAGCAGTACTTC. Encoded protein: CASSLAGGGTYEQYF.

The table lists this clone with a count of one. This chain uses TRBV7-9 with TRBJ1-5; 7 nucleotides match TRBD1. V was pared by 5 bases and J by 1 base, with 2 bases of the junction left unmatched. This CDR3 comprises 14 residues. The germline V gene encodes CDR1 SEHNR and CDR2 FQNEAQ (reference sequence). This chain's CDR3 is CASSRQGSNQPQHF. The CDR3 coding sequence is TGTGCCAGCAGCCGACAGGGAAGCAATCAGCCCCAGCATTTT.

V usage is TRBV7-9 and J usage is TRBJ1-3; weak D call: TRBD1 (5 bases). The CDR3 has 14 amino acids. Trimming took 4 bases from V and 2 from J, leaving 9 bases between them. CDR1 and CDR2 (germline): SEHNR, FQNEAQ (reference sequence). CDR3 amino acids: CASSYDRPGNTIYF. The CDR3, as DNA: TGTGCCAGCAGCTACGACAGACCTGGAAACACCATATATTTT.